This T cell receptor (beta chain) was profiled in a study of T cell responses to AZD1222 COVID-19 vaccine. General observations from the study: Only six people who got AZD1222 tested seropositive at baseline.

With regard to this clone: Antigen unknown.

This table comes from immunoSEQ multiplex PCR, and its TCRdb copy is limited to in-frame clones, with some not included. There are some 120,000 clones in the sample; about 91% occur only once, and over 8.5% lies in the top ten. In germline, CDR1 is KGHSH, CDR2 LQKENI. Losses at the gene ends were 5 bases for V and 1 base for J; bases not matched to a gene: 8. This CDR3 has 18 amino acids. The chain joins TRBV18 to TRBJ2-1; 13 nucleotides agree with TRBD2. The receptor was isolated from an adult in good health. Here the sequenced sample was peripheral blood, taken on day 0 of AZD1222 vaccination. The CDR3 sequence is CASSSGTSGDDSYNEQFF. For the CDR3, the DNA is TGTGCCAGCTCATCCGGGACTAGCGGGGATGATTCCTACAATGAGCAGTTCTTC.